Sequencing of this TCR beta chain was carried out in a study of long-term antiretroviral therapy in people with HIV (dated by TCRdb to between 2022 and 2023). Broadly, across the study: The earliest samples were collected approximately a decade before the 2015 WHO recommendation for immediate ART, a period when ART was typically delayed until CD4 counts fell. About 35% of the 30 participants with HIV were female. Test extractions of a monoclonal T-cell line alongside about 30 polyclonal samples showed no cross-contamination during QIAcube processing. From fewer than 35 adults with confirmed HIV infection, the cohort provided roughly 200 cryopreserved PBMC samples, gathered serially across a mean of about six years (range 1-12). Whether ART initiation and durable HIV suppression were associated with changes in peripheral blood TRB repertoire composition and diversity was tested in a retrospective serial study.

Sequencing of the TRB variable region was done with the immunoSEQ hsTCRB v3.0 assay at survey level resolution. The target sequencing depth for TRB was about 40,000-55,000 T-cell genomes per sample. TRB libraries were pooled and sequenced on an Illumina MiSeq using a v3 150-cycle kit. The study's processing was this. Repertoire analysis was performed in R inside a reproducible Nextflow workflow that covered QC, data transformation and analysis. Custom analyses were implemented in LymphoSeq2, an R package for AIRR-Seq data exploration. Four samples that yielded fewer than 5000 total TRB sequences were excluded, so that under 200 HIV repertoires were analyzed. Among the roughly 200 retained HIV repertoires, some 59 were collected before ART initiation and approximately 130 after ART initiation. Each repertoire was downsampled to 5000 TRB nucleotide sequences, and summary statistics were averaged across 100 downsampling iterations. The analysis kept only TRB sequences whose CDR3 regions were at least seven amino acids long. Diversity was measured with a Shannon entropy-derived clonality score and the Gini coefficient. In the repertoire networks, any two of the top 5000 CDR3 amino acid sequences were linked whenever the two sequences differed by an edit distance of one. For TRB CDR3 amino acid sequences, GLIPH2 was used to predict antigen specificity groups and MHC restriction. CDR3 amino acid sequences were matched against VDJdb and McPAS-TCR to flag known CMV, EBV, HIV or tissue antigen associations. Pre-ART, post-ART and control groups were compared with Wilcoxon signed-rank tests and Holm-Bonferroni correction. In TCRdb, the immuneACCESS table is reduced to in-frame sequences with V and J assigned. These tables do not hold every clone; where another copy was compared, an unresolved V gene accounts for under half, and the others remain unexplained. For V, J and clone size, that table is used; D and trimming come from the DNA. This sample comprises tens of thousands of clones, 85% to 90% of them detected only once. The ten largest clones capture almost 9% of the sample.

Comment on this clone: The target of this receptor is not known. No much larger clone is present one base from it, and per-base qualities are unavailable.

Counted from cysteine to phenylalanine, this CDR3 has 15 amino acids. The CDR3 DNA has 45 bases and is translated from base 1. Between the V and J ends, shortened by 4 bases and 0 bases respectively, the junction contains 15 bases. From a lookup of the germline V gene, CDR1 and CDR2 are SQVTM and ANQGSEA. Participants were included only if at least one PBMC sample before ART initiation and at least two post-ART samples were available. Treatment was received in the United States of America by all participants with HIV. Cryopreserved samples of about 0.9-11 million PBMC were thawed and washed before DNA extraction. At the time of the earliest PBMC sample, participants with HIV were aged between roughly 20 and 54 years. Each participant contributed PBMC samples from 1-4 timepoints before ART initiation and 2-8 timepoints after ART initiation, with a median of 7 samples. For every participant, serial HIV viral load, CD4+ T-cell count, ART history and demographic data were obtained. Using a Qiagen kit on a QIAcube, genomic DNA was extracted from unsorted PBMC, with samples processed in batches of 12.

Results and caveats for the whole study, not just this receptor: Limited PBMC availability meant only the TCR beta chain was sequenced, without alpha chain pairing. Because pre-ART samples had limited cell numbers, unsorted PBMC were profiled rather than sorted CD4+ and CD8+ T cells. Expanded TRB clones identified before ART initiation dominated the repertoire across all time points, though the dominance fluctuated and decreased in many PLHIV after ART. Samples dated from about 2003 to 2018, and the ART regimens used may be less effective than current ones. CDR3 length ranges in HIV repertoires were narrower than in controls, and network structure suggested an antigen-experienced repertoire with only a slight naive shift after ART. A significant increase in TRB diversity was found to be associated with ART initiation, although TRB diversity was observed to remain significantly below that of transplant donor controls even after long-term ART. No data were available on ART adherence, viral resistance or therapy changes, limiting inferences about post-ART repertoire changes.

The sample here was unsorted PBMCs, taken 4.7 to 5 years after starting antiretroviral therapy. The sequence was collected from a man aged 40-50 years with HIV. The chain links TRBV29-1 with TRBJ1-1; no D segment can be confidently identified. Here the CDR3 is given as CSVGPPTWVNTEAFF. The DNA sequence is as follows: TGCAGCGTTGGTCCCCCCACGTGGGTGAACACTGAAGCTTTCTTT.